These T cell receptor beta chains were read from a single sample in a study of blood T cell repertoires in COVID-19. Data came from immunoSEQ multiplex PCR; TCRdb stores just in-frame clones and leaves some out. This table holds around 140,000 clones, roughly 89% found once. Specimen: peripheral blood. These receptors all stem from a man in his sixties with COVID-19, enrolled during active disease. Both conserved end residues are part of each CDR3. Fields, in order: D gene, J gene, V gene, clone size, CDR3 DNA, CDR3 protein. D genes are given only for firm matches. Not all rows give a size; the values are once, few, many and, for expanded clones, a class.

>.|TRBJ2-7|TRBV24-1|.
TGTGCCACCAGTGCGGGTAATGATTACGAGCAGTACTTC
CATSAGNDYEQYF
>TRBD1|TRBJ2-5|TRBV27|.
TGTGCCAGCAGTATCCGGGACAGCAAAGAGACCCAGTACTTC
CASSIRDSKETQYF
>TRBD1|TRBJ2-2|TRBV7-8|.
TGTGCCAGCAACTCATATCAGGGGGCGAGGTCAACCGGGGAGCTGTTTTTT
CASNSYQGARSTGELFF
>TRBD1|TRBJ1-4|TRBV9|once
TGTGCCAGCAGCGATGACCCCAGGGGGGATGAAAAACTGTTTTTT
CASSDDPRGDEKLFF
>.|TRBJ1-4|TRBV5-4|few
TGTGCCAGCAGCTTGAAGCTGCGGCAGGGTGGTGAAAAACTGTTTTTT
CASSLKLRQGGEKLFF
>.|TRBJ1-2|TRBV19|.
TGTGCCAGTAGTTCCCGGATCCTCAGCGGCTATGGCTACACCTTC
CASSSRILSGYGYTF
>.|TRBJ1-1|TRBV7-2|.
TGTGCCAGCAGCGAACAGGAGAACACTGAAGCTTTCTTT
CASSEQENTEAFF
>TRBD1|TRBJ1-5|TRBV4-1|.
TGCGCCAGCAGCGAAGCCCACAGGGGGGCAAGGCTGGGCAATCAGCCCCAGCATTTT
CASSEAHRGARLGNQPQHF
>.|TRBJ2-2|TRBV6-5|.
TGTGCCAGCAGCACCGGGACAAACACCGGGGAGCTGTTTTTT
CASSTGTNTGELFF
>TRBD1|TRBJ1-5|TRBV18|.
TGTGCCAGCTCGCTTCCGAACCAGGGGGCTGCGGGTCAGCCCCAGCATTTT
CASSLPNQGAAGQPQHF
>TRBD2|TRBJ2-7|TRBV9|.
TGTGCCAGCAGCCCAGGGACTAGCGGGGGAAAGCTCTCCTACGAGCAGTACTTC
CASSPGTSGGKLSYEQYF
>TRBD2|TRBJ2-5|TRBV5-8|.
TGTGCCAGCAGCCCCGGTTTAGCGGGGGGTAGAGAGACCCAGTACTTC
CASSPGLAGGRETQYF
>.|TRBJ2-2|TRBV5-4|.
TGTGCCAGCAGCTCTCGACCGACAGGAATCGCGAACACCGGGGAGCTGTTTTTT
CASSSRPTGIANTGELFF
>.|TRBJ2-5|TRBV19|.
TGTGCCAGTAGACCCGCAGGGAACCAAGAGACCCAGTACTTC
CASRPAGNQETQYF
>TRBD1|TRBJ2-1|TRBV20-1|once
TGCAGTGCTTTACAGGGGAAGGGGCAGTTCTTC
CSALQGKGQFF
>TRBD1|TRBJ2-3|TRBV7-3|once
TGTGCCAGCAGTCCTAGGGGGCGCGGCACAGATACGCAGTATTTT
CASSPRGRGTDTQYF
>TRBD1|TRBJ1-2|TRBV18|.
TGTGCCAGCTCACCAGGGACAGGGAACCACTATGGCTACACCTTC
CASSPGTGNHYGYTF
>TRBD2|TRBJ2-1|TRBV5-1|.
TGCGCCAGCACCGAAGCGGGGGGGCCGGATGAGCAGTTCTTC
CASTEAGGPDEQFF
>.|TRBJ1-5|TRBV27|.
TGTGCCAGCAGTTTCGACAGGTTGGATCAGCCCCAGCATTTT
CASSFDRLDQPQHF
>.|TRBJ1-6|TRBV6-5|.
TGTGCCAGCATTGTAAATTCACCCCTCCACTTT
CASIVNSPLHF
>TRBD1|TRBJ1-2|TRBV5-4|.
TGTGCCAGCAGCCCGGGACAGGGTGATGGCTACACCTTC
CASSPGQGDGYTF
>.|TRBJ2-5|TRBV7-8|.
TGTGCCATGACAAGAAGGGAGGCGGAGACCCAGTACTTC
CAMTRREAETQYF
>.|TRBJ2-5|TRBV5-1|few
TGCGCCAGCAGCTTGCCGGGGGAAGAGACCCAGTACTTC
CASSLPGEETQYF
>.|TRBJ1-4|TRBV11-2|.
TGTGCCAGCAGCTTAATCTCTAATGAAAAACTGTTTTTT
CASSLISNEKLFF
>.|TRBJ1-4|TRBV4-1|many
TGCGCCAGCAGCCAAGCGGTTTTAACTAATGAAAAACTGTTTTTT
CASSQAVLTNEKLFF
>.|TRBJ2-3|TRBV13|.
TGTGCCAGCAGCGGGGGGGACACGGCGAGCACAGATACGCAGTATTTT
CASSGGDTASTDTQYF
>.|TRBJ1-5|TRBV19|.
TGTGCCAGTACCTCCCACGACAGTGGCCGGTCGACCCAGCATTTT
CASTSHDSGRSTQHF
>.|TRBJ1-2|TRBV6-5|.
TGTGCCAGCAGAAGGGAGGGTGGCTACACCTTC
CASRREGGYTF
>.|TRBJ1-6|TRBV4-3|once
TGCGCCAGCAGCCAAGCCGCTCAGGGAGGTTCACCCCTCCACTTT
CASSQAAQGGSPLHF
>TRBD2|TRBJ2-2|TRBV11-3|.
TGTGCCAGCAGCTTACCCCCCCTTAGCGGGCGGAACACCGGGGAGCTGTTTTTT
CASSLPPLSGRNTGELFF
>.|TRBJ2-5|TRBV27|once
TGTGCCAGCAGTTTATCCAGGGGCACCCGAGAGACCCAGTACTTC
CASSLSRGTRETQYF
>.|TRBJ1-4|TRBV19|.
TGTGCCAGTACCCGAGACTACTTCACTAATGAAAAACTGTTTTTT
CASTRDYFTNEKLFF
>.|TRBJ1-2|TRBV5-8|once
TGTGCCAGCAGCTTGGGACCCTCGAGGGTTGACTACACCTTC
CASSLGPSRVDYTF
>.|TRBJ2-3|TRBV11-2|few
TGTGCCAGCAGCTCCCCGCGGGTTAGCACAGATACGCAGTATTTT
CASSSPRVSTDTQYF
>.|TRBJ1-2|TRBV5-1|.
TGCGCCAGCAGCTTTCGAGGCGACTATGGCTACACCTTC
CASSFRGDYGYTF
>.|TRBJ1-3|TRBV6-5|.
TGTGCCAGCAGTTCTGACCCCGTATTACAGGGAACCATATATTTT
CASSSDPVLQGTIYF
>.|TRBJ1-1|TRBV19|.
TGTGCCAGTAGTGTTACAGGGACGACTGAAGCTTTCTTT
CASSVTGTTEAFF
>TRBD1|TRBJ1-1|TRBV10-3|.
TGTGCCATCAGTTTGGGACAGGGAAACACTGAAGCTTTCTTT
CAISLGQGNTEAFF
>TRBD2|TRBJ2-3|TRBV30|.
TGTGCCTGGAGTAGCGGGGGGCCGAACACAGATACGCAGTATTTT
CAWSSGGPNTDTQYF
>TRBD1|TRBJ2-5|TRBV27|.
TGTGCCAGCAGCGACAGGGCAAACCAAGAGACCCAGTACTTC
CASSDRANQETQYF
>TRBD1|TRBJ1-3|TRBV19|.
TGTGCCAGTACCCCCGGGACAGATTTTTCTGGAAACACCATATATTTT
CASTPGTDFSGNTIYF
>.|TRBJ1-4|TRBV7-9|.
TGTGCCAGCAGCTCATCCAGGGTTAGGATGGAAAAACTGTTTTTT
CASSSSRVRMEKLFF
>.|TRBJ2-6|TRBV27|.
TGTGCCAGCAGTTTAATGGCGGGACTCTCTGGGGCCAACGTCCTGACTTTC
CASSLMAGLSGANVLTF
>TRBD2|TRBJ2-3|TRBV4-1|.
TGCGCCAGCAGCCAAAAGCATAGTTGGGCGGGGGGGCGAGGCACAGATACGCAGTATTTT
CASSQKHSWAGGRGTDTQYF
>.|TRBJ2-2|TRBV7-8|.
TGTGCCAGCAGCTTAGTGTCGGGGGTCACGAACACCGGGGAGCTGTTTTTT
CASSLVSGVTNTGELFF
>.|TRBJ2-1|TRBV9|.
TGTGCCAGCAGCGAGGGGCCCTTCAATGAGCAGTTCTTC
CASSEGPFNEQFF
>.|TRBJ2-1|TRBV7-3|.
TGTGCCAGCAGCTTTGAGGGAGCAAATGAGCAGTTCTTC
CASSFEGANEQFF